This T cell receptor (beta chain) originates from a study of response to subunit inactivated influenza vaccine. Points from the study as a whole: T cells newly recruited by each seasonal influenza vaccination are few, the authors suggested.

V dropped 3 bases and J dropped 3 bases, with 9 bases sitting between them. The V gene's germline CDR1 is LNHNV and CDR2 YYDKDF (reference sequence). This CDR3 is built from 14 residues. Many counts were recorded for this clonotype. Its specificity is unknown. TCRdb independently ran MiXCR on the RT-PCR reads; one entry per CDR3 protein. The table shows more than 450,000 distinct CDR3 sequences, with 10% to 15% occurring only once. This sequence joins TRBV15 and TRBJ2-1; the D gene is possibly TRBD2 (5 bases). The receptor was derived from a man in his fifties who received an inactivated influenza vaccine. Sequences were derived from PBMCs from blood, sampled on the day of vaccination. The CDR3 region has the DNA TGTGCCACCAGCAGGGACTCAAACTACAATGAGCAGTTCTTC. This sequence encodes CATSRDSNYNEQFF.